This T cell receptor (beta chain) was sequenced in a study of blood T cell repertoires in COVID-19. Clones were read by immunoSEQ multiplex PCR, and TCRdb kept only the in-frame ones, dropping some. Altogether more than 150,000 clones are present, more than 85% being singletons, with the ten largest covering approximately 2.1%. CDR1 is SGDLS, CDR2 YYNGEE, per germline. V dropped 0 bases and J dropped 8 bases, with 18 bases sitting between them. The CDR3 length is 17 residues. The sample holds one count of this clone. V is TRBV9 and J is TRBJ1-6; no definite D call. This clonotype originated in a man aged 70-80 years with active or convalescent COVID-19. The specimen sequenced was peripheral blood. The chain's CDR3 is CASSVDDVFTRDSPLHF. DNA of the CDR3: TGTGCCAGCAGCGTAGACGACGTATTCACTAGGGATTCACCCCTCCACTTT.